The rows below give T cell receptor beta chains drawn from one sample of a study of blood T cell repertoires in COVID-19. Libraries were prepared by immunoSEQ multiplex PCR; TCRdb keeps only in-frame clonotypes and omits some of them. The table includes 55,000 to 75,000 clones, about 80% detected once. Sequenced: peripheral blood. All receptors come from a man between 65 and 85 years old with acute or convalescent COVID-19. CDR3s include the opening cysteine and the closing phenylalanine or tryptophan. Fields, in order: J gene, clone size, V gene, CDR3 length, D gene, CDR3 DNA, CDR3 protein. The D gene is left open where the match is weak. Rows may omit the clone size; those that give it use once, few, many or a size class.

j_call: TRBJ2-3
clone_size: -
v_call: TRBV27
cdr3_length: 13
d_call: -
cdr3_nt: TGTGCCAGCAGTTTACTATCCACAGATACGCAGTATTTT
cdr3_aa: CASSLLSTDTQYF

j_call: TRBJ2-7
clone_size: -
v_call: TRBV7-2
cdr3_length: 15
d_call: TRBD2
cdr3_nt: TGTGCCAGCAGCTTATCGGCGGGAGGGTTGGGGGAGCAGTACTTC
cdr3_aa: CASSLSAGGLGEQYF

j_call: TRBJ2-7
clone_size: -
v_call: TRBV4-3
cdr3_length: 15
d_call: -
cdr3_nt: TGCGCCAGCAGCCAAGATCGGCAGGACACCTACGAGCAGTACTTC
cdr3_aa: CASSQDRQDTYEQYF

j_call: TRBJ2-1
clone_size: -
v_call: TRBV27
cdr3_length: 16
d_call: -
cdr3_nt: TGTGCCAGCAGGTTTACCGGGGTCAGCTCCTACAATGAGCAGTTCTTC
cdr3_aa: CASRFTGVSSYNEQFF

j_call: TRBJ1-5
clone_size: -
v_call: TRBV7-2
cdr3_length: 14
d_call: TRBD1
cdr3_nt: TGTGCCAGCAGCTTTAACGACAGGGCTCAGCCCCAGCATTTT
cdr3_aa: CASSFNDRAQPQHF

j_call: TRBJ2-3
clone_size: once
v_call: TRBV18
cdr3_length: 16
d_call: -
cdr3_nt: TGTGCCAGCTCAATACAGGGCCCAACTAGCACAGATACGCAGTATTTT
cdr3_aa: CASSIQGPTSTDTQYF

j_call: TRBJ2-7
clone_size: once
v_call: TRBV11-3
cdr3_length: 14
d_call: TRBD2
cdr3_nt: TGTGCCAGCAGCCCCGGCGGGGGTTCCTACGAGCAGTACTTC
cdr3_aa: CASSPGGGSYEQYF

j_call: TRBJ2-7
clone_size: -
v_call: TRBV6-5
cdr3_length: 11
d_call: -
cdr3_nt: TGTGCCAGCACCAACTCCTACGAGCAGTACTTC
cdr3_aa: CASTNSYEQYF

j_call: TRBJ1-2
clone_size: -
v_call: TRBV2
cdr3_length: 13
d_call: -
cdr3_nt: TGTGCCAGCAGGACAGGCGCTAACTATGGCTACACCTTC
cdr3_aa: CASRTGANYGYTF

j_call: TRBJ1-1
clone_size: few
v_call: TRBV19
cdr3_length: 15
d_call: -
cdr3_nt: TGTGCCAGTATCCCGAGCGGGGGCGGGAACACTGAAGCTTTCTTT
cdr3_aa: CASIPSGGGNTEAFF

j_call: TRBJ2-1
clone_size: -
v_call: TRBV7-3
cdr3_length: 16
d_call: TRBD1
cdr3_nt: TGTGCCAGCAGCTTAAGCCCGGGACAGGGGATGGATGAGCAGTTCTTC
cdr3_aa: CASSLSPGQGMDEQFF

j_call: TRBJ1-2
clone_size: -
v_call: TRBV7-2
cdr3_length: 16
d_call: TRBD1
cdr3_nt: TGTGCCAGCAGCTACCGACAGGGGGCTGGCGACTATGGCTACACCTTC
cdr3_aa: CASSYRQGAGDYGYTF

j_call: TRBJ1-2
clone_size: -
v_call: TRBV5-5
cdr3_length: 15
d_call: TRBD1
cdr3_nt: TGTGCCAGCAGCTCGGACAGGAGTCGGCGTGAAGGCTACACCTTC
cdr3_aa: CASSSDRSRREGYTF

j_call: TRBJ2-7
clone_size: few
v_call: TRBV4-2
cdr3_length: 14
d_call: -
cdr3_nt: TGTGCCAGCAGTCAAGGGACCGAGGGCTACGAGCAGTACTTC
cdr3_aa: CASSQGTEGYEQYF

j_call: TRBJ2-3
clone_size: -
v_call: TRBV2
cdr3_length: 14
d_call: -
cdr3_nt: TGTGCCAGCGTCAGGGCGACTAGCACAGATACGCAGTATTTT
cdr3_aa: CASVRATSTDTQYF

j_call: TRBJ1-5
clone_size: -
v_call: TRBV10-3
cdr3_length: 14
d_call: TRBD1
cdr3_nt: TGTGCCATCAGCCTGGACAGGAACAATCAGCCCCAGCATTTT
cdr3_aa: CAISLDRNNQPQHF

j_call: TRBJ2-1
clone_size: -
v_call: TRBV28
cdr3_length: 14
d_call: TRBD2
cdr3_nt: TGTGCCAGCAGTTTCCAGCGGGAGCAGGATGAGCAGTTCTTC
cdr3_aa: CASSFQREQDEQFF

j_call: TRBJ2-3
clone_size: -
v_call: TRBV4-3
cdr3_length: 18
d_call: TRBD2
cdr3_nt: TGCGCCAGCAGCCAAGAAATTTATCGTGCGACGGGAGGGGATACGCAGTATTTT
cdr3_aa: CASSQEIYRATGGDTQYF

j_call: TRBJ1-5
clone_size: once
v_call: TRBV4-1
cdr3_length: 17
d_call: -
cdr3_nt: TGCGCCAGCAGCCCGCTTAGTCGAGGCACGATTAATCAGCCCCAGCATTTT
cdr3_aa: CASSPLSRGTINQPQHF

j_call: TRBJ1-2
clone_size: -
v_call: TRBV30
cdr3_length: 15
d_call: -
cdr3_nt: TGTGCCTGGAGTGTACCAGGGAGGGTAAACTATGGCTACACCTTC
cdr3_aa: CAWSVPGRVNYGYTF

j_call: TRBJ1-1
clone_size: -
v_call: TRBV11-2
cdr3_length: 13
d_call: -
cdr3_nt: TGTGCCAGCAGCGAAGGACAGCCCACTGAAGCTTTCTTT
cdr3_aa: CASSEGQPTEAFF

j_call: TRBJ1-5
clone_size: -
v_call: TRBV19
cdr3_length: 13
d_call: -
cdr3_nt: TGTGCCAGTAGTATCCAGGGTGAGCAGCCCCAGCATTTT
cdr3_aa: CASSIQGEQPQHF

j_call: TRBJ2-7
clone_size: once
v_call: TRBV5-1
cdr3_length: 14
d_call: -
cdr3_nt: TGCGCCAGCAGCTTGTCCGACAGTTTCTACGAGCAGTACTTC
cdr3_aa: CASSLSDSFYEQYF

j_call: TRBJ2-3
clone_size: -
v_call: TRBV28
cdr3_length: 14
d_call: -
cdr3_nt: TGTGCCAGCAGTTTATCGCCCGTAGAAGATACGCAGTATTTT
cdr3_aa: CASSLSPVEDTQYF

j_call: TRBJ2-7
clone_size: few
v_call: TRBV7-6
cdr3_length: 14
d_call: -
cdr3_nt: TGTGCCAGCAGCTCAAGCAGGGCCAGAACCGAGCAGTACTTC
cdr3_aa: CASSSSRARTEQYF

j_call: TRBJ2-5
clone_size: once
v_call: TRBV3-1/TRBV3-2
cdr3_length: 15
d_call: TRBD2
cdr3_nt: TGTGCCAGCAGCCAAGACTCCGGGGGAGGGGAGACCCAGTACTTC
cdr3_aa: CASSQDSGGGETQYF

j_call: TRBJ1-5
clone_size: -
v_call: TRBV19
cdr3_length: 14
d_call: -
cdr3_nt: TGTGCCAGTTCCACCAAGGGGTTGTATCAGCCCCAGCATTTT
cdr3_aa: CASSTKGLYQPQHF

j_call: TRBJ2-3
clone_size: -
v_call: TRBV11-3
cdr3_length: 15
d_call: TRBD1
cdr3_nt: TGTGCCAGCAGCCCCGGGACAGGGGATCCAGATACGCAGTATTTT
cdr3_aa: CASSPGTGDPDTQYF

j_call: TRBJ1-2
clone_size: -
v_call: TRBV9
cdr3_length: 16
d_call: TRBD1
cdr3_nt: TGTGCCAGCAGCGCCCTGTGGGACAGGGGGGACTATGGCTACACCTTC
cdr3_aa: CASSALWDRGDYGYTF

j_call: TRBJ1-1
clone_size: -
v_call: TRBV28
cdr3_length: 15
d_call: -
cdr3_nt: TGTGCCAGCAGTTACCAGGGGATGGGCGGCACTGAAGCTTTCTTT
cdr3_aa: CASSYQGMGGTEAFF

j_call: TRBJ1-5
clone_size: -
v_call: TRBV12-2
cdr3_length: 18
d_call: -
cdr3_nt: TGTGCAAGTCGCTTAGTAGGTCGGCAGTTGAGTGGGAGGCAGCCCCAGCATTTT
cdr3_aa: CASRLVGRQLSGRQPQHF

j_call: TRBJ1-2
clone_size: -
v_call: TRBV29-1
cdr3_length: 14
d_call: -
cdr3_nt: TGCAGCGTTACCGTTGGGGGGAGGATCTATGGCTACACCTTC
cdr3_aa: CSVTVGGRIYGYTF

j_call: TRBJ2-3
clone_size: -
v_call: TRBV14
cdr3_length: 13
d_call: TRBD2
cdr3_nt: TGTGCCAGCAGCCAAGGGGGGGGAACTACGCAGTATTTT
cdr3_aa: CASSQGGGTTQYF

j_call: TRBJ1-3
clone_size: -
v_call: TRBV6-6
cdr3_length: 13
d_call: TRBD1
cdr3_nt: TGTGCCAGCAGCCAACAGGGGAGGAACACCATATATTTT
cdr3_aa: CASSQQGRNTIYF

j_call: TRBJ2-7
clone_size: -
v_call: TRBV25-1
cdr3_length: 16
d_call: -
cdr3_nt: TGTGCCAGCAGATCAATTCCTCTGCTAGCCTGGCACGAGCAGTACTTC
cdr3_aa: CASRSIPLLAWHEQYF

j_call: TRBJ1-1
clone_size: -
v_call: TRBV5-5
cdr3_length: 16
d_call: TRBD1
cdr3_nt: TGTGCCAGCAGCCTGACGGCCCAGGGGGTCCGCACTGAAGCTTTCTTT
cdr3_aa: CASSLTAQGVRTEAFF

j_call: TRBJ2-3
clone_size: -
v_call: TRBV29-1
cdr3_length: 12
d_call: -
cdr3_nt: TGCAGCGTTCACTCTAGCACAGATACGCAGTATTTT
cdr3_aa: CSVHSSTDTQYF

j_call: TRBJ2-2
clone_size: once
v_call: TRBV7-3
cdr3_length: 16
d_call: -
cdr3_nt: TGTGCCAGCAGCTTAATGGGGGGATCCAACACCGGGGAGCTGTTTTTT
cdr3_aa: CASSLMGGSNTGELFF

j_call: TRBJ2-3
clone_size: -
v_call: TRBV3-1/TRBV3-2
cdr3_length: 16
d_call: TRBD2
cdr3_nt: TGTGCCAGCAGCGGTAGACTAGCGGGAGGCTCAGATACGCAGTATTTT
cdr3_aa: CASSGRLAGGSDTQYF

j_call: TRBJ2-3
clone_size: -
v_call: TRBV4-1
cdr3_length: 11
d_call: -
cdr3_nt: TGCGCCAGCAGCCGGGCGGGTACGCAGTATTTT
cdr3_aa: CASSRAGTQYF

j_call: TRBJ1-1
clone_size: -
v_call: TRBV4-3
cdr3_length: 13
d_call: -
cdr3_nt: TGCGCCAGCAGCCAAGATCGGGGCACTGAAGCTTTCTTT
cdr3_aa: CASSQDRGTEAFF

j_call: TRBJ1-1
clone_size: once
v_call: TRBV10-2
cdr3_length: 13
d_call: -
cdr3_nt: TGCGCCAGCAGTGAGTCCCTGTACACTGAAGCTTTCTTT
cdr3_aa: CASSESLYTEAFF

j_call: TRBJ1-5
clone_size: -
v_call: TRBV7-2
cdr3_length: 15
d_call: -
cdr3_nt: TGTGCCAGCAGCGATGATGGGTACAGGAATCAGCCCCAGCATTTT
cdr3_aa: CASSDDGYRNQPQHF

j_call: TRBJ2-1
clone_size: -
v_call: TRBV28
cdr3_length: 14
d_call: -
cdr3_nt: TGTGCCAGCAGCAAGGCAGGCGACTACAATGAGCAGTTCTTC
cdr3_aa: CASSKAGDYNEQFF

j_call: TRBJ1-5
clone_size: few
v_call: TRBV5-1
cdr3_length: 17
d_call: -
cdr3_nt: TGCGCCAGCAGCCCCGGTTCAGGGTTTTATAGCAATCAGCCCCAGCATTTT
cdr3_aa: CASSPGSGFYSNQPQHF

j_call: TRBJ2-3
clone_size: -
v_call: TRBV7-2
cdr3_length: 18
d_call: TRBD1
cdr3_nt: TGTGCCAGCAGCCAGCCCGGGACAGGGATCGGGGGCACAGATACGCAGTATTTT
cdr3_aa: CASSQPGTGIGGTDTQYF

j_call: TRBJ1-2
clone_size: -
v_call: TRBV7-9
cdr3_length: 17
d_call: TRBD1
cdr3_nt: TGTGCCAGCACCCTCGGCGGGACAGGGTCGTTACGGTATGGCTACACCTTC
cdr3_aa: CASTLGGTGSLRYGYTF

j_call: TRBJ1-1
clone_size: -
v_call: TRBV6-6
cdr3_length: 12
d_call: -
cdr3_nt: TGTGCCAGCAGTTACCCATCCACTGAAGCTTTCTTT
cdr3_aa: CASSYPSTEAFF

j_call: TRBJ1-1
clone_size: -
v_call: TRBV5-1
cdr3_length: 15
d_call: -
cdr3_nt: TGCGCCAGCAGCTTGAACCTGGATGGCGGCACTGAAGCTTTCTTT
cdr3_aa: CASSLNLDGGTEAFF

j_call: TRBJ1-4
clone_size: -
v_call: TRBV5-1
cdr3_length: 15
d_call: TRBD1
cdr3_nt: TGCGCCAGCGGCGAGACAGGGCTGGCTAATGAAAAACTGTTTTTT
cdr3_aa: CASGETGLANEKLFF

j_call: TRBJ1-1
clone_size: -
v_call: TRBV2
cdr3_length: 13
d_call: -
cdr3_nt: TGTGCCACCCAAAGAAGGACTAACACTGAAGCTTTCTTT
cdr3_aa: CATQRRTNTEAFF

j_call: TRBJ1-5
clone_size: -
v_call: TRBV7-6
cdr3_length: 13
d_call: -
cdr3_nt: TGTGCCAGCAGCGCACAGGGCAATCAGCCCCAGCATTTT
cdr3_aa: CASSAQGNQPQHF